Shown below are 19 T cell receptor beta chains from a single sample sequenced in a study of cytomegalovirus exposure and HLA in healthy donors. PCR used 60 Vbeta primers and 13 Jbeta primers. Libraries were prepared by immunoSEQ multiplex PCR; TCRdb keeps only in-frame clonotypes and omits some of them. This table holds about 130,000 clones, over 70% found once. Input material: PBMCs. All receptors come from a female donor in good health and CMV-seronegative.

The chain joins TRBV6-5 to TRBJ1-1, with 7 bases that match TRBD1. Germline V gene sequence: CDR1 MNHEY, CDR2 SVGAGI. This CDR3 contains 13 residues. Trimming removed 6 bases from V and 4 bases from J; junction bases left unmatched: 5. The CDR3 spells CASRLTGATEAFF. The CDR3 DNA sequence: TGTGCCAGCAGGCTTACAGGGGCCACTGAAGCTTTCTTT.

The rearrangement joins TRBV28 to TRBJ1-4; no clear D gene. The CDR3 spans 11 residues. CDR1 is MDHEN, CDR2 SYDVKM, per germline. Trimming stripped 5 bases from V and 10 bases from J, with 8 bases between. CDR3 in amino acids: CASSPGRKLFF. The DNA of the CDR3 is TGTGCCAGCAGTCCGGGTAGAAAACTGTTTTTT.

The rearrangement joins TRBV7-6 to TRBJ2-5, with 8 bases lining up with TRBD1. This CDR3 region has 15 residues. V trimming: 2 bases; J trimming: 5 bases; junction bases outside the gene matches: 7. CDR1 SGHVS and CDR2 FNYEAQ come from the germline V gene. CDR3 bases: TGTGCCAGCAGCTTACGGGCAGGGGGCAGGGAGACCCAGTACTTC. This translates into CASSLRAGGRETQYF.

This clone occurred a few times. The chain has TRBV29-1 and TRBJ1-1, with no clear D. V was cut by 6 bases and J by 7 bases, with 9 bases left in between. Germline V lookup: CDR1 SQVTM, CDR2 ANQGSEA. This CDR3 has 10 residues. CDR3 coding DNA: TGCAGCGTGAGGGATATTGAAGCTTTCTTT. It codes for CSVRDIEAFF.

The chain has TRBV6-1 and TRBJ2-5; TRBD2 agrees at 14 bases. This CDR3 region has 16 residues. V gave up 6 bases and J gave up 6 bases; unmatched junction bases: 9. Germline V lookup: CDR1 MNHNS, CDR2 SASEGT. CDR3 sequence reads: CASREPGLAGVKTQYF. Here the CDR3 DNA reads TGTGCCAGCAGAGAACCGGGACTAGCGGGAGTAAAGACCCAGTACTTC.

The CDR3 loop reads CASSIDRGNEQFF. The CDR3 region has the DNA TGTGCCAGTAGTATAGATCGGGGGAATGAGCAGTTCTTC. The chain links TRBV19 to TRBJ2-1, with D perhaps matching TRBD2 (6 bases). Trimming stripped 0 bases from V and 7 bases from J, with 7 bases between. The CDR3 contains 13 residues. Germline lookup yields CDR1 LNHDA and CDR2 SQIVND (reference sequence).

V usage is TRBV5-6 and J usage is TRBJ1-5; no reliable D call. Trimming took 4 bases from V and 0 from J, leaving 5 bases between them. This CDR3 region has 13 residues. From germline, CDR1 is SGHDT and CDR2 YYEEEE. This chain's CDR3 is CASSLGSNQPQHF. The CDR3 coding sequence is TGTGCCAGCAGCCTAGGTAGCAATCAGCCCCAGCATTTT.

The chain is built from TRBV19 and TRBJ2-5, with TRBD2 identical over 10 bases. The CDR3 is 16 residues long. Germline V lookup: CDR1 LNHDA, CDR2 SQIVND (reference sequence). With 4 bases clipped from V and 5 bases from J, the junction kept 10 bases outside the gene matches. CDR3 sequence: CASSKGASGRRETQYF. CDR3 sequence (DNA): TGTGCCAGTAGTAAAGGAGCTAGCGGGAGAAGGGAGACCCAGTACTTC.

V is TRBV4-1 and J is TRBJ2-2, with TRBD2 matching 8 bases. The CDR3 runs to 14 residues. Losses at the gene ends were 4 bases for V and 6 bases for J; bases not matched to a gene: 4. CDR1 is MGHRA and CDR2 is YSYEKL in the germline V gene. CDR3 region: CASSRGLVPGELFF. CDR3 coding DNA: TGCGCCAGCAGCCGGGGACTAGTACCCGGGGAGCTGTTTTTT.

V is TRBV6-1 and J is TRBJ1-1; D not resolved. The CDR3 totals 15 residues. The V and J ends lost 5 bases and 1 base respectively, with 14 bases between them. From germline, CDR1 is MNHNS and CDR2 SASEGT. The CDR3 is CASSQRSEGNTEAFF. The DNA for the CDR3 is TGTGCCAGCAGTCAACGTTCGGAGGGGAACACTGAAGCTTTCTTT.

The chain links TRBV6-6 to TRBJ1-1; unclear D gene. Germline V gives CDR1 MNHNY, CDR2 SVGAGI (reference sequence). The V end was cut by 7 bases, the J end by 1 base, with 10 bases between. This CDR3 comprises 13 residues. CDR3 amino acids: CASTYRENTEAFF. The CDR3 DNA reads as TGTGCCAGCACCTACCGGGAGAACACTGAAGCTTTCTTT.

Turning to this clone: Mismatch with germline at one junction end may stem from a read error. This chain uses TRBV29-1 with TRBJ2-3; 8 bases match TRBD1. Germline V gives CDR1 SQVTM, CDR2 ANQGSEA. The CDR3 is 13 amino acids. The CDR3 bases are TGCAGCGTTGAAGGAGGCGGGACAGGTACGCAGTATTTT. This gives the protein CSVEGGGTGTQYF.

The chain uses TRBV29-1 and TRBJ2-2, with a possible D match to TRBD2 (6 bases). The length of the CDR3 is 16 residues. Trimming cost V 7 bases and J 2 bases, with 20 bases left between them. Germline CDR1 SQVTM, CDR2 ANQGSEA. This CDR3 reads CSATRWVAANTGELFF. For the CDR3, the DNA is TGCAGCGCCACCCGATGGGTAGCGGCTAACACCGGGGAGCTGTTTTTT.

The V and J genes are TRBV7-9 and TRBJ1-3, with TRBD1 matching over 8 bases. The CDR3 consists of 15 residues. From germline, CDR1 is SEHNR and CDR2 FQNEAQ (reference sequence). Trimming removed 5 bases from V and 3 bases from J; junction bases left unmatched: 6. In DNA form, the CDR3 reads TGTGCCAGCAGCGGCAGGGGGCTAGGTGGAAACACCATATATTTT. Translating it yields CASSGRGLGGNTIYF.

V is TRBV13 and J is TRBJ2-2; possibly TRBD1 for D (6 bases). The CDR3 spans 15 residues. The germline gives CDR1 PRHDT, CDR2 FYEKMQ (reference sequence). Trimming took 2 bases from V and 5 from J, leaving 12 bases between them. The CDR3 DNA follows: TGTGCCAGCAGCTTAACACAGGGACAAACCGGGGAGCTGTTTTTT. This gives the protein CASSLTQGQTGELFF.

The chain couples TRBV6-1 to TRBJ1-5, with a possible D match to TRBD1 (6 bases). Germline CDR1 MNHNS, CDR2 SASEGT. The germline V and J ends were trimmed by 7 bases and 11 bases, with 21 bases remaining between them. This CDR3 has 14 residues. CDR3 sequence reads: CASIAGRGIWTQHF. In DNA, the CDR3 is TGTGCCAGCATCGCCGGGAGGGGGATTTGGACCCAGCATTTT.

V is TRBV5-1 and J is TRBJ2-2; 14 bases line up with TRBD2. Germline assignment: CDR1 SGHRS and CDR2 YFSETQ. After removal of 4 bases from V and 0 bases from J, the junction contained 5 bases not matched to a gene. The CDR3 spans 18 residues. Here the CDR3 reads CASSKPGLAGANTGELFF. In nucleotides, the CDR3 is TGCGCCAGCAGCAAACCGGGACTAGCGGGGGCGAACACCGGGGAGCTGTTTTTT.

CDR3 sequence reads: CAISGGGIDEQFF. CDR3 nucleotide sequence: TGTGCCATCAGTGGAGGGGGCATCGATGAGCAGTTCTTC. The J gene is TRBJ2-1, the V gene TRBV10-3; 7 bases map to TRBD1. The CDR3 contains 13 residues. Per germline, CDR1 ENHRY and CDR2 SYGVKD. The trim removed 4 bases at V and 8 bases at J, leaving 5 bases unmatched.

The chain employs TRBV9 and TRBJ1-5; no firm D call. This CDR3 contains 15 residues. Germline lookup yields CDR1 SGDLS and CDR2 YYNGEE. Trimming removed 0 bases at V and 4 bases at J, with 11 bases between. CDR3 sequence (DNA): TGTGCCAGCAGCGTAGACCCTAACTTTAATCAGCCCCAGCATTTT. Its translation: CASSVDPNFNQPQHF. The full variable domain, its missing parts supplied by reference TRBV9 and TRBJ1-5, is DSGVTQTPKHLITATGQRVTLRCSPRSGDLSVYWYQQSLDQGLQFLIQYYNGEERAKGNILERFSAQQFPDLHSELNLSSLELGDSALYFCASSVDPNFNQPQHFGDGTRLSIL.